This TCR beta chain emerged from a study of molecular identifiers for immune sequencing clone quantification. Study background: In replicates, RNA from approximately 20,000 or 100,000 naive CD8 cells was split five ways, four sequenced.

Findings of the study overall: Spiked Jurkat TCR RNA equivalent to one cell reportedly surfaced among about a million naive cells.

With 10%, 30% or 50% of RNA, about 17,000 to 1,000,000 naive CD8 T cells were sequenced. CDR3 size: 15 residues. CDR1 is LNHDA, CDR2 SQIVND, per germline (reference sequence). One entry per CDR3 protein results from TCRdb running MiXCR on the PCR reads. The table lists 550,000 to 750,000 distinct CDR3 sequences, approximately 20% of them singletons, with 0.75% to 0.95% in the top ten. Notes on this clonotype: Its antigen is as yet unknown. This clone may be a read error of a much larger clone one base away.

This sequence was found in a human donor in good health. Some libraries in this study had Jurkat cell RNA spiked in. V gene TRBV19 combines with J gene TRBJ2-7; 7 nucleotides line up with TRBD1. Sample: naive CD8+ T cells from blood, with Jurkat cell RNA spiked in. Subset indicated: FACS-sorted CD8+CD4-CCR7+CD45RA+ naive T cells. The CDR3 nucleotides read TGTGCCGGTAGTACCCCTATGGGACAGCTCTACGAGCAGTACTTC. It translates to CAGSTPMGQLYEQYF.